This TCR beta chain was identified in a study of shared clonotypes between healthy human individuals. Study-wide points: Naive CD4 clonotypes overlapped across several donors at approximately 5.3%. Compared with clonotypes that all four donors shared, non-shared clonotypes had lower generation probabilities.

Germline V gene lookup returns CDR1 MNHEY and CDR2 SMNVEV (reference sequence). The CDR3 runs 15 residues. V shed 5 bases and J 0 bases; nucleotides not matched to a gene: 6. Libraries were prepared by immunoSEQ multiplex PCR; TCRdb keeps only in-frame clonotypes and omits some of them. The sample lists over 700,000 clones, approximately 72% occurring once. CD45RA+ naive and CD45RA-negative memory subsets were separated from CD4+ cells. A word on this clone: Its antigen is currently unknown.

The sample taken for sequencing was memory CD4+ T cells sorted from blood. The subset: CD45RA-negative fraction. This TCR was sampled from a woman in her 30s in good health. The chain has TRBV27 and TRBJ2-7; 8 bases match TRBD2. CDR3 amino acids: CASSRAGALSYEQYF. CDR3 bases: TGTGCCAGCAGTCGAGCGGGAGCCCTCTCCTACGAGCAGTACTTC.